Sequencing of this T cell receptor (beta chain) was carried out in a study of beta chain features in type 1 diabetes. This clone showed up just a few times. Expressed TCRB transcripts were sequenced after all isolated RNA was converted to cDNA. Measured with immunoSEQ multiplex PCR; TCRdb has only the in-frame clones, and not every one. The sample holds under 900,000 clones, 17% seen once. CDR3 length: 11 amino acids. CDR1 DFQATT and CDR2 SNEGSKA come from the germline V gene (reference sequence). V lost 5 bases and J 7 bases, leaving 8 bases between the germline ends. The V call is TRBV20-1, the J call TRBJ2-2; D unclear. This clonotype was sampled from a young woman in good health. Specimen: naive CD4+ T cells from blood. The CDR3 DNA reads TGCAGTGCTGTGTTGGGCGGGGAGCTGTTTTTT. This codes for CSAVLGGELFF.